A single sample is the source of the 13 T cell receptor beta chains below, sequenced in a study of cytomegalovirus exposure and HLA in healthy donors. The PCR used 60 Vbeta and 13 Jbeta primers. This table comes from immunoSEQ multiplex PCR, and its TCRdb copy is limited to in-frame clones, with some not included. The sample records more than 100,000 clones, approximately 73% being singletons. Sequencing was done on a sample of PBMCs. These receptors were obtained from a woman between 18 and 29 years old in good health and CMV-seropositive.

The chain joins TRBV13 to TRBJ2-3; no definite D call. Trimming pared 0 bases from V and 5 bases from J, leaving 9 bases between. The CDR3 covers 14 residues. Germline-derived CDR1 and CDR2 are PRHDT and FYEKMQ (reference sequence). The CDR3 nucleotides read TGTGCCAGCAGCTTAGGGCATACCGGAGATACGCAGTATTTT. As protein: CASSLGHTGDTQYF.

This clone was seen only once. This chain links TRBV30 with TRBJ1-1; TRBD1 matches at 7 bases. CDR1 is GTSNPN, CDR2 SVGIG, per germline (reference sequence). V shed 5 bases and J 1 base; nucleotides not matched to a gene: 1. The CDR3 is made up of 12 amino acids. CDR3 nucleotides: TGTGCCTGGGACAGGGAGAACACTGAAGCTTTCTTT. Its protein is CAWDRENTEAFF.

This sequence joins TRBV28 and TRBJ2-7; 9 bases are a match to TRBD1. CDR3 length: 15 residues. The V gene's germline CDR1 is MDHEN and CDR2 SYDVKM. The V gene end was trimmed by 7 bases and the J gene end by 4 bases; junction bases not matched to a gene: 11. This CDR3 reads CASTRGRTGVYEQYF. The DNA of the CDR3 is TGTGCCAGCACTCGAGGTAGGACAGGGGTGTACGAGCAGTACTTC.

This clone was counted a few times. The chain has TRBV19 and TRBJ2-7; tentative D call: TRBD2 (5 bases). This CDR3 comprises 14 residues. Germline CDR1 and CDR2: LNHDA and SQIVND (reference sequence). Trimming pared 3 bases from V and 5 bases from J, leaving 14 bases between. The CDR3 reads CASSIVGAGDEQYF. The CDR3 DNA reads TGTGCCAGTAGTATCGTGGGAGCCGGCGACGAGCAGTACTTC.

This chain joins TRBV29-1 and TRBJ1-2, with a weak D call TRBD1 (5 bases). With 4 bases removed from V and 6 bases from J, the gap between germline ends came to 18 bases. The CDR3 runs to 14 residues. Germline V lookup: CDR1 SQVTM, CDR2 ANQGSEA. The CDR3 DNA reads TGCAGCGTTGGTGAATGGGGCGCAACTAATGGCTACACCTTC. Translation: CSVGEWGATNGYTF. The complete variable domain, with remaining parts taken from reference TRBV29-1 and TRBJ1-2, reads SAVISQKPSRDICQRGTSLTIQCQVDSQVTMMFWYRQQPGQSLTLIATANQGSEATYESGFVIDKFPISRPNLTFSTLTVSNMSPEDSSIYLCSVGEWGATNGYTFGSGTRLTVV.

The chain carries TRBV11-3 and TRBJ2-1; possible D gene TRBD2, 5 bases. Germline V gene data show CDR1 as SGHNT and CDR2 as YENEEA. The CDR3 loop spans 16 amino acids. V lost 1 base, J lost 5 bases, and 15 bases lay in between. CDR3 nucleotides: TGTGCCAGCAGCTTAGCTGCCAGCGGTGAGGACAATGAGCAGTTCTTC. Encoded protein: CASSLAASGEDNEQFF.

The chain has TRBV30 and TRBJ1-4; the D gene is possibly TRBD1 (6 bases). Germline CDR1 and CDR2: GTSNPN and SVGIG (reference sequence). Trimming stripped 2 bases from V and 7 bases from J, with 17 bases between. The CDR3 is 15 amino acids. Here the CDR3 DNA reads TGTGCCTGGAGTTCGGGTCGGACAGTGAGTGAAAAACTGTTTTTT. Protein: CAWSSGRTVSEKLFF.

This clone was detected only once. For the CDR3, the DNA is TGTGCCAGCAGCCCAGACTCGCCAGTATCCTACGAGCAGTACTTC. Translated, it gives CASSPDSPVSYEQYF. V gene TRBV13 combines with J gene TRBJ2-7; no firm D call. Germline-derived CDR1 and CDR2 are PRHDT and FYEKMQ (reference sequence). The CDR3 extends over 15 amino acids. V dropped 5 bases and J dropped 1 base, with 15 bases sitting between them.

The rearrangement joins TRBV11-2 to TRBJ1-2; possible D gene TRBD1, 6 bases. Germline V gene data show CDR1 as SGHAT and CDR2 as FQNNGV. This CDR3 comprises 14 residues. The V gene lost 6 bases and the J gene lost 0 bases, with 11 bases spanning the gap. The CDR3 is CASRGAGANYGYTF. In nucleotides, the CDR3 is TGTGCCAGCAGGGGGGCGGGGGCTAACTATGGCTACACCTTC.

This chain links TRBV2 with TRBJ1-2; TRBD1 matches 10 bases. Germline CDR1 is SNHLY and CDR2 is FYNNEI. Losses at the gene ends were 4 bases for V and 7 bases for J; bases not matched to a gene: 3. The CDR3 loop spans 13 amino acids. CDR3 sequence: CASSGQGARGYTF. DNA of the CDR3: TGTGCCAGCAGTGGACAGGGGGCGCGTGGCTACACCTTC.

The V call is TRBV6-5, the J call TRBJ1-5; TRBD1 matches 7 bases. The CDR3 spans 15 residues. V dropped 6 bases and J dropped 4; count of bases not matched to a gene: 9. Germline V gene sequence: CDR1 MNHEY, CDR2 SVGAGI. The CDR3 DNA sequence: TGTGCCAGCAGCCGCGACAGGGTAGGAAATCAGCCCCAGCATTTT. It codes for CASSRDRVGNQPQHF.

V usage is TRBV6-5 and J usage is TRBJ1-4; 7 positions agree with TRBD1. The CDR3 is made up of 15 amino acids. Germline assignment: CDR1 MNHEY and CDR2 SVGAGI. V was clipped by 6 bases and J by 6 bases; unmatched bases: 10. The CDR3 loop reads CASSPRDRRDEKLFF. In DNA, the CDR3 is TGTGCCAGCAGCCCCCGGGACAGAAGGGATGAAAAACTGTTTTTT.

This chain uses TRBV6-5 with TRBJ2-3; TRBD2 aligns across 8 bases. V lost 7 bases, J lost 4 bases, and 7 bases stayed unmatched. Germline V gene lookup returns CDR1 MNHEY and CDR2 SVGAGI. The CDR3 contains 14 residues. Written as DNA, the CDR3 is TGTGCCAGCACTACGGGGGGGGTCTCAGATACGCAGTATTTT. This codes for CASTTGGVSDTQYF.